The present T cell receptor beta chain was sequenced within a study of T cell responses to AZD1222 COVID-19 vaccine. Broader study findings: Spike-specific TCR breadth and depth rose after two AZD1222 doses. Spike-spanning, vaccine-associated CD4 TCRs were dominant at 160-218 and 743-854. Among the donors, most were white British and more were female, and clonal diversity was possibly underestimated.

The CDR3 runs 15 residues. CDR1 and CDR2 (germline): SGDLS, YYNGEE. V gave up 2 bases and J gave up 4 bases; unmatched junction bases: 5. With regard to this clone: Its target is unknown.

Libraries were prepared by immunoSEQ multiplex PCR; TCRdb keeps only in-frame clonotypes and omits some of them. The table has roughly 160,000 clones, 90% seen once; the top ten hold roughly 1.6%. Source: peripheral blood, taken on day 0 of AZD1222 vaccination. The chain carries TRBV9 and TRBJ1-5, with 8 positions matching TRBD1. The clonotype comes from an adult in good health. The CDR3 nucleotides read TGTGCCAGCAGCGTGACAGGGGCCCATAATCAGCCCCAGCATTTT. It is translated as CASSVTGAHNQPQHF.